These 4 T cell receptor beta chains share one sample of origin, sequenced in a study of spatial heterogeneity in lung cancer. Time point: blood at routine non-recurrence follow-up after resection. One entry per CDR3 protein, called by TCRdb with MiXCR from the 5' RACE reads. The repertoire has around 98,000 distinct CDR3 sequences, 19% of them found once; the top ten carry roughly 22%. Here the sequenced sample was PBMCs, taken at follow-up. The receptor source for this set is a male donor with early-stage non-small cell lung cancer.

The sample holds many counts of this clonotype. The rearrangement links TRBV9 to TRBJ2-6, with D perhaps TRBD2 (6 bases). The CDR3 loop spans 19 amino acids. Trimming removed 0 bases at V and 0 bases at J, with 16 bases between. From germline, CDR1 is SGDLS and CDR2 YYNGEE. For the CDR3, the DNA is TGTGCCAGCAGCGTAGGCCTGGGGCAGACTAGCTCTGGGGCCAACGTCCTGACTTTC. It translates to CASSVGLGQTSSGANVLTF.

The rearrangement uses TRBV30 and TRBJ1-1, with D unresolved. Germline CDR1 reads GTSNPN; CDR2 reads SVGIG (reference sequence). CDR3 length: 13 amino acids. Trimming took off 3 bases at V and 1 base at J, with 9 bases between the two ends. The CDR3 DNA reads TGTGCCTGGAGCGCCCCAGGGAACACTGAAGCTTTCTTT. Amino acid sequence: CAWSAPGNTEAFF.

Here the CDR3 reads CASSQPGEGYEQYV. Here the CDR3 DNA reads TGCGCCAGCAGCCAACCCGGGGAAGGGTACGAGCAGTACGTC. V is TRBV4-1 and J is TRBJ2-7; possibly TRBD2 for D (5 bases). The CDR3 has 14 residues. The germline CDR1 and CDR2 sequences are MGHRA and YSYEKL. Trimming removed 2 bases from V and 4 bases from J, with 12 bases in between.

This clonotype was detected a few times. The chain links TRBV6-1 to TRBJ1-5; weak D call: TRBD1 (6 bases). V was pared by 6 bases and J by 9 bases, with 21 bases between. In germline, CDR1 is MNHNS, CDR2 SASEGT. The CDR3 is 15 residues long. The CDR3 region has the DNA TGTGCCAGCAGAGACCCGACAGGCTCGGAGGGGCCCCAGCATTTT. Amino acids: CASRDPTGSEGPQHF.